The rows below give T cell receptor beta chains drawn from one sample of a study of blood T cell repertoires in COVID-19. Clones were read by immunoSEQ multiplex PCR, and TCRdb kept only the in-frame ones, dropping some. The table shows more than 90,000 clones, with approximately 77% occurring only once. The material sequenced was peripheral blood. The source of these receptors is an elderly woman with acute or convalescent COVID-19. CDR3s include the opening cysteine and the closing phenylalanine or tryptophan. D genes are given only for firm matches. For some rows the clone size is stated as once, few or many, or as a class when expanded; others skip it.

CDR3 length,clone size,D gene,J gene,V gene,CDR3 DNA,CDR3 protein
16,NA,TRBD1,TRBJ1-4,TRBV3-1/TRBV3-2,TGTGCCAGCAGCCCCACGACAGGGGCGGATTTCGAAAAACTGTTTTTT,CASSPTTGADFEKLFF
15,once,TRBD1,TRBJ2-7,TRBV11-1,TGTGCCAGCAGCTCGCGGGACAGGGGTACCTACGAGCAGTACTTC,CASSSRDRGTYEQYF
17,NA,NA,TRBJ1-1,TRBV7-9,TGTGCCAGCAGCTTAGTTTCAATGAGACATCAGAACACTGAAGCTTTCTTT,CASSLVSMRHQNTEAFF
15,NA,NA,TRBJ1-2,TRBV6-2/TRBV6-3,TGTGCCAGCAGTTACTCGCCAGGGAACAACTATGGCTACACCTTC,CASSYSPGNNYGYTF
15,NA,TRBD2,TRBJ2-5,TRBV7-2,TGTGCCAGCAGCTTCTTAGCGGGGCCACAAGAGACCCAGTACTTC,CASSFLAGPQETQYF
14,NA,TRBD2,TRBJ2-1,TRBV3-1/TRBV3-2,TGTGCCAGCAGCCAAGATTGGCGGGAGGCTGAGCAGTTCTTC,CASSQDWREAEQFF
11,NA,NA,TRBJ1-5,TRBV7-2,TGTGCCAGCAGCTCCGGTCAGCCCCAGCATTTT,CASSSGQPQHF
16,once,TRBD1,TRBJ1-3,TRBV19,TGTGCCAGTAGTAATCCCGGGACAGGGGCTGGAAACACCATATATTTT,CASSNPGTGAGNTIYF
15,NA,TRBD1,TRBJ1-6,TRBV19,TGTGCCAGTAACCCCACAGGGGGGTATAATTCACCCCTCCACTTT,CASNPTGGYNSPLHF
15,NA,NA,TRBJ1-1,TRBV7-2,TGTGCCAGCAGCTTAGCAGGAGGGGCGAGGACTGAAGCTTTCTTT,CASSLAGGARTEAFF
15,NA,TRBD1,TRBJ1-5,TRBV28,TGTGCCAGCAGCCCTGGGACAGGACGAGATCAGCCCCAGCATTTT,CASSPGTGRDQPQHF
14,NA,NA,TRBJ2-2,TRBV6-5,TGTGCCAGCAGCGGGGTAATCTCGAATGGGGAGCTGTTTTTT,CASSGVISNGELFF
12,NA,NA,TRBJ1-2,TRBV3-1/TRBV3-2,TGTGCCAGCAGCCCCGAGTCGGGAGGCTACACCTTC,CASSPESGGYTF
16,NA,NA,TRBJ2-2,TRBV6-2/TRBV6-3,TGTGCCAGCAGTTACGGCCAGGGGGGCGCAGCCGGGGAGCTGTTTTTT,CASSYGQGGAAGELFF
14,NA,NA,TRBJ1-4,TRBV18,TGTGCCAGCTCACCACCCTCAACTAATGAAAAACTGTTTTTT,CASSPPSTNEKLFF
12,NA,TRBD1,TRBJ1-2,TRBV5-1,TGCGCCAGCAGCGCGGACAGGGCTGGCTACACCTTC,CASSADRAGYTF
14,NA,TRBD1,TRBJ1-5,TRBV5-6,TGTGCCAGCAGCTTGTATCAGGGGGATCAGCCCCAGCATTTT,CASSLYQGDQPQHF
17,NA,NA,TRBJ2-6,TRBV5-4,TGTGCCAGCAGCTTGCAGGGAAACGTACGCGGGGCCAACGTCCTGACTTTC,CASSLQGNVRGANVLTF
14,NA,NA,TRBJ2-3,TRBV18,TGTGCCAGCTCGCCTCCCTACTCGTCAGATACGCAGTATTTT,CASSPPYSSDTQYF
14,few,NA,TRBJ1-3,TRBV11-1,TGTGCCAGCAGCACCCGCGGGGTTGGAAACACCATATATTTT,CASSTRGVGNTIYF
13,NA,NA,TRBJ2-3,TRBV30,TGTGCCTGGAATGGCGGGAGCACAGATACGCAGTATTTT,CAWNGGSTDTQYF
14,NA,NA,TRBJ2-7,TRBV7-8,TGTGCCAGCAGCTTAGTGGGGGCCTCCTACGAGCAGTACTTC,CASSLVGASYEQYF
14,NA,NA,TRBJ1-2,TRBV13,TGTGCCAGCAGCCGGGCGGGTTTCAACTATGGCTACACCTTC,CASSRAGFNYGYTF
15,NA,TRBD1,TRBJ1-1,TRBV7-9,TGTGCCAGCAGCCCGGCCCGGACAGGGAACACTGAAGCTTTCTTT,CASSPARTGNTEAFF
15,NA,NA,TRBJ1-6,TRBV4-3,TGCGCCAGCAGCCAAGAGGAGGACAGACACTCACCCCTCCACTTT,CASSQEEDRHSPLHF
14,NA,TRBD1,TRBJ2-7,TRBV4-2,TGTGCCAGCAGCCAATCAGACAGGGCCTACGAGCAGTACTTC,CASSQSDRAYEQYF
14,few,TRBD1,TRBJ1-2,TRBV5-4,TGTGCCAGCAGCGAAGGGACAGGCCCTTATGGCTACACCTTC,CASSEGTGPYGYTF
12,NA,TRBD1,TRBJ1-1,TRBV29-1,TGCAGCGTTAGACAGGGAAACACTGAAGCTTTCTTT,CSVRQGNTEAFF
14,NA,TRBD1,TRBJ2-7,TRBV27,TGTGCCAGCAGGTCGGCTGGACAGGGCTACGAGCAGTACTTC,CASRSAGQGYEQYF
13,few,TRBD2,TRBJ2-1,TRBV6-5,TGTGCCAGCAGGGGAAGCGGGAGCTATGAGCAGTTCTTC,CASRGSGSYEQFF
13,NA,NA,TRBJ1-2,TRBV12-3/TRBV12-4,TGTGCCAGCACGTACAGGGAAAACTATGGCTACACCTTC,CASTYRENYGYTF
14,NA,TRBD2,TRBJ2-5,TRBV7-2,TGTGCCAGCAGCCCGAGCGGGGGGCAAGAGACCCAGTACTTC,CASSPSGGQETQYF
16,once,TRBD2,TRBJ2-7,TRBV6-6,TGTGCCAGCAGTTACGGTAGACTAGCGGAATCCTACGAGCAGTACTTC,CASSYGRLAESYEQYF
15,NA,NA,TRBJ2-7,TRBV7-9,TGTGCCAGCAGCCCCCTCCAGACAGGAGCCTACGAGCAGTACTTC,CASSPLQTGAYEQYF
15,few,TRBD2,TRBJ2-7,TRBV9,TGTGCCAGCAGCGAGGGGACTAGCGGGGCCTACGAGCAGTACTTC,CASSEGTSGAYEQYF
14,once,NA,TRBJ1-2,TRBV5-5,TGTGCCAGCAGCCCGTTACAGGGTAGGGCTGGCTACACCTTC,CASSPLQGRAGYTF
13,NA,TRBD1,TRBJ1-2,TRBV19,TGTGCCAGTAGTATTGACAGGGAATATGGCTACACCTTC,CASSIDREYGYTF
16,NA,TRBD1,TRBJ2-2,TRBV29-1,TGCAGCGTTCCGCGGGACAGGGGATCCTTCACCGGGGAGCTGTTTTTT,CSVPRDRGSFTGELFF
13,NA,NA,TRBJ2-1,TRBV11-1,TGTGCCAGCAGCTTAGGTGTGTCGAATGAGCAGTTCTTC,CASSLGVSNEQFF
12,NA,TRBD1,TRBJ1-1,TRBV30,TGTGCCTGGAGTCGGGGACAGAATGAAGCTTTCTTT,CAWSRGQNEAFF